This note documents a single T cell receptor beta chain sequence. The antigen this receptor binds is unknown. Base qualities were left out, and no much larger clone turns up one base away. Trimming at the junction amounts to 1 base on V and 7 bases on J, and the germline ends lie 16 bases apart. Its CDR3 holds 15 amino acids, cysteine through phenylalanine. CDR3 DNA only is kept here, 45 bases in frame from base 1. As encoded in the germline V gene, CDR1 is SGHAT while CDR2 is FQNNGV. The immunoSEQ Assay, a bias-controlled multiplex PCR, was used to amplify TCRbeta CDR3 regions from genomic DNA. In the original analysis: The number of nucleated cells in each sample was estimated by amplification of reference gene primers within the assay. To quantify the absolute abundance of each unique TCRbeta CDR3 rearrangement, sequence reads were collapsed and filtered. For each sample, productive Simpson clonality was calculated by taking the square root of Simpson's diversity index across productive rearrangements. TCRdb obtained this table from immuneACCESS and retained in-frame rearrangements with V and J assigned. These tables miss some clones; where compared with another copy, unresolved V genes account for less than half of the shortfall, and the remainder is unexplained. V and J calls and clone size are copied from that table; D and trimming were computed from the DNA. The sample has 40,000 to 55,000 clones on record, about four fifths of them singletons. Of the sample, 2.5% is held by the ten largest clones.

This sample stems from a study of blood T cell repertoires in COVID-19 (dated by TCRdb to 2019 to 2021). For the wider study: The collaborator samples originated in the United States, Italy and Spain and spanned the acute and convalescent phases of COVID-19. Deeply sampled blood TCRbeta repertoires from subjects exposed to, actively infected with, or recovered from COVID-19 were included in the dataset. A de-identified subject ID, COVID-19 status, age in years and sex were almost always included in the sample metadata. The samples were drawn from two sources: the first 160 participants of the ongoing ImmuneRACE study, and 1,000 to 1,500 subjects contributed by 6 global collaborators. Where available, HLA class I and class II types were obtained from metadata supplied by the sample provider rather than from assay-based typing. The material from the prospective study consisted of cDNA or gDNA derived from T cells, B-cell-depleted T cells, or PBMCs. The repertoires were released in a freely available public database intended as a resource for research on the immune response to SARS-CoV-2. Results the study describes overall, beyond this receptor: The amount of clinical and demographic metadata varied by source and participant and was provided uncurated.

Each collaborating institution followed its own protocols to collect whole blood in K2EDTA tubes. Collaborator samples were shipped for TCRbeta analysis as frozen whole blood, isolated PBMCs, or DNA extracted from either sample type. The sample was peripheral blood. The chain is encoded by TRBV11-2 joined to TRBJ1-1; the D segment cannot be called with confidence. This receptor was obtained from a man aged 45-60 years with acute or convalescent COVID-19. The CDR3 protein: CASSLVYGSGSEAFF. The bases read TGTGCCAGCAGCTTAGTCTATGGGAGTGGGAGTGAAGCTTTCTTT. With the rest looked up from the reference TRBV11-2 and TRBJ1-1 genes rather than sequenced, the full variable domain is EAGVAQSPRYKIIEKRQSVAFWCNPISGHATLYWYQQILGQGPKLLIQFQNNGVVDDSQLPKDRFSAERLKGVDSTLKIQPAKLEDSAVYLCASSLVYGSGSEAFFGQGTRLTVV.